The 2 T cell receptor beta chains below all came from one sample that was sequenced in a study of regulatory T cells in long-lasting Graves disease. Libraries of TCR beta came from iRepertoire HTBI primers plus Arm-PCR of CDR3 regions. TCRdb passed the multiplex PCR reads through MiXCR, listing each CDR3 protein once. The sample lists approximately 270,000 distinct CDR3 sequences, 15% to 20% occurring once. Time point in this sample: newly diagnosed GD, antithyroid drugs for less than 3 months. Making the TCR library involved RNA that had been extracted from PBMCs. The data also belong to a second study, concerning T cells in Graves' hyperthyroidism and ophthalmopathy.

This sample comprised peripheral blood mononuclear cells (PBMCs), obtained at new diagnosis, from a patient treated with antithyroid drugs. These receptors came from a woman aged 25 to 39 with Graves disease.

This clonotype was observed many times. CDR3 sequence (DNA): TGTGCCAGCAGTTCAGCGGGTAGGGCCCAAGAGACCCAGTACTTC. The encoded protein is CASSSAGRAQETQYF. The J gene is TRBJ2-5, the V gene TRBV7-3, with D perhaps TRBD2 (6 bases). This CDR3 region has 15 residues. Germline V CDR1 and CDR2: SGHTA, FQGTGA. Trimming shortened V by 6 bases and J by 1 base, and 15 bases separated the two germline ends.

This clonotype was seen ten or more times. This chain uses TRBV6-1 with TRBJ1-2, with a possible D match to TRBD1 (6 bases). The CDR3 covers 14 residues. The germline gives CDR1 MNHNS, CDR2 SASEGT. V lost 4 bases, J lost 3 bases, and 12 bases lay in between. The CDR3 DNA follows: TGTGCCAGCAGTGCGGCTTCAGGGGACTATGGCTACACCTTC. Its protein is CASSAASGDYGYTF.